This T cell receptor (beta chain) was found in a study of blood T cell repertoires in COVID-19. The germline gives CDR1 MNHEY, CDR2 SVGEGT. V gave up 2 bases and J gave up 4 bases, with 9 bases separating them. The CDR3 runs 13 residues. Clones were sequenced by immunoSEQ multiplex PCR, and TCRdb holds only the in-frame ones, with some missing. Here the sample spans 130,000 or so clones, around 80% being singletons. Assignments of participants to cohorts depended upon their own reported clinical history. The clonotype originates from a man aged 40-55 years with acute COVID-19. The specimen was PBMCs or T cells enriched from blood (not recorded which). This chain joins TRBV6-2 or TRBV6-3 and TRBJ2-7; D not resolved. The CDR3 loop is CASSYNQIYEQYF. The DNA of the CDR3 is TGTGCCAGCAGTTACAACCAGATTTACGAGCAGTACTTC.